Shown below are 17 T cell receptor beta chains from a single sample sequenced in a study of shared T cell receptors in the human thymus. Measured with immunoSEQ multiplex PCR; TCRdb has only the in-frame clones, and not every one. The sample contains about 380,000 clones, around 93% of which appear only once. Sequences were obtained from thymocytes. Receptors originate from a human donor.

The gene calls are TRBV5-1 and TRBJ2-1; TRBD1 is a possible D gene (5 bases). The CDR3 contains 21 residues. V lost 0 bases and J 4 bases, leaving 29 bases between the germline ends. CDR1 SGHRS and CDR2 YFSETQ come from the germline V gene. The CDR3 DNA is TGCGCCAGCAGCTTGGAGATGGGTGATCGAAGGGGTCCCAGGGATTACAATGAGCAGTTCTTC. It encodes CASSLEMGDRRGPRDYNEQFF.

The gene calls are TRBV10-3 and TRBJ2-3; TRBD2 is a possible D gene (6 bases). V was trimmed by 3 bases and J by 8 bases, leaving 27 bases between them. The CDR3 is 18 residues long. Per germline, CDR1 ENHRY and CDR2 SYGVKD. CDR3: CAISERQGGVLVVGTQYF. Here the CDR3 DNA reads TGTGCCATCAGTGAACGCCAGGGAGGAGTTTTAGTCGTCGGTACGCAGTATTTT.

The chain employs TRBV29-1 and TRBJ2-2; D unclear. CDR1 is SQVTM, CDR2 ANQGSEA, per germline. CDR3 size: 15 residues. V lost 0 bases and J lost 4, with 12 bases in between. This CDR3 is CSVEDLNGVTGELFF. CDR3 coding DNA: TGCAGCGTTGAAGATCTAAATGGGGTCACCGGGGAGCTGTTTTTT.

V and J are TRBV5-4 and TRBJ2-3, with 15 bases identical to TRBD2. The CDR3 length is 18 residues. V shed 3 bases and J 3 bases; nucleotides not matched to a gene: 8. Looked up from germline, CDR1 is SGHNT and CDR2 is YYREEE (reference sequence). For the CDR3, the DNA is TGTGCCAGCAGCTACCTCAACGGACTAGCGGGAGGGACAGATACGCAGTATTTT. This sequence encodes CASSYLNGLAGGTDTQYF.

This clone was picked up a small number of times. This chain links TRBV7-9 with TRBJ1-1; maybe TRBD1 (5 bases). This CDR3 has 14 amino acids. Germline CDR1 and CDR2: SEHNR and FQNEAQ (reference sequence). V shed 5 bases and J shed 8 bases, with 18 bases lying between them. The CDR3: CASSPRDGSWEAFF. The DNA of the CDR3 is TGTGCCAGCAGCCCTAGGGACGGCTCCTGGGAAGCTTTCTTT.

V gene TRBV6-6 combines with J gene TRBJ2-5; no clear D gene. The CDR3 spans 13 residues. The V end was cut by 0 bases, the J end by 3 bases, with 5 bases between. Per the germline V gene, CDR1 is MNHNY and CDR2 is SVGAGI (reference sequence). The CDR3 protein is CASSYSGKETQYF. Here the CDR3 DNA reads TGTGCCAGCAGTTACTCGGGAAAAGAGACCCAGTACTTC.

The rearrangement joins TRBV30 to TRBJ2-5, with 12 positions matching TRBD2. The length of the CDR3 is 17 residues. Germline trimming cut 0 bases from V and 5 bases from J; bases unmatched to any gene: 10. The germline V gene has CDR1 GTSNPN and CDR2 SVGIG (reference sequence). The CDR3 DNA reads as TGTGCCTGGAGTGTAGGGTCTAGCGGGAGGGATCCGGAGACCCAGTACTTC. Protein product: CAWSVGSSGRDPETQYF.

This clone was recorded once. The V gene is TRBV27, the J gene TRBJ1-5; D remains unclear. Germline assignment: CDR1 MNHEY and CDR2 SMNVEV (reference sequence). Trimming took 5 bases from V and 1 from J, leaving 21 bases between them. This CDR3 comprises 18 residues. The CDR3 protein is CASSGVSRTVGSNQPQHF. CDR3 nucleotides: TGTGCCAGCAGTGGCGTGAGCAGGACGGTGGGGAGCAATCAGCCCCAGCATTTT.

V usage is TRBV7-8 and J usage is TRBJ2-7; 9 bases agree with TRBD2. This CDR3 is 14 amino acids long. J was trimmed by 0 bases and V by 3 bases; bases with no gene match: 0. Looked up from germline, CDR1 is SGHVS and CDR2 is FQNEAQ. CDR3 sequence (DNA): TGTGCCAGCAGCTTTAGCGGGAGCTCCTACGAGCAGTACTTC. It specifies CASSFSGSSYEQYF.

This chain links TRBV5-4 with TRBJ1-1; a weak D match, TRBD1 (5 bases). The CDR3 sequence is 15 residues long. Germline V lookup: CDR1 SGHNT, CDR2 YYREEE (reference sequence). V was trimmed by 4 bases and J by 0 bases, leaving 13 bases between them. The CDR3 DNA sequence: TGTGCCAGCAGCGAAGCAGGGTTCATGAACACTGAAGCTTTCTTT. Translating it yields CASSEAGFMNTEAFF.

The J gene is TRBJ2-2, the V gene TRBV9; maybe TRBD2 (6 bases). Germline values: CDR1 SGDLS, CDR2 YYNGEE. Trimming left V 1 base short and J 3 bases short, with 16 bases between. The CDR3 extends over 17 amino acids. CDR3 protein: CASSVQRANRDTGELFF. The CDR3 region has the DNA TGTGCCAGCAGCGTACAGCGGGCCAACCGGGACACCGGGGAGCTGTTTTTT.

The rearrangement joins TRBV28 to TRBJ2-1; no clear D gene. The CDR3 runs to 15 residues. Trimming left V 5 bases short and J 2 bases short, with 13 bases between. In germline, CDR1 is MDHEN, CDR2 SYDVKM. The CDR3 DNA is TGTGCCAGCAGTCCCCCGTTCGTTCCCTACAATGAGCAGTTCTTC. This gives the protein CASSPPFVPYNEQFF.

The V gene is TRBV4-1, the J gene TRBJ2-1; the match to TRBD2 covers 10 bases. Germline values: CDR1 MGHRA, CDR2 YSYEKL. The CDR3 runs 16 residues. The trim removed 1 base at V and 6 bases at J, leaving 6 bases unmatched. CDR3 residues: CASSQAGLAGVNEQFF. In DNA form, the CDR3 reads TGCGCCAGCAGCCAAGCGGGCCTAGCGGGAGTCAATGAGCAGTTCTTC.

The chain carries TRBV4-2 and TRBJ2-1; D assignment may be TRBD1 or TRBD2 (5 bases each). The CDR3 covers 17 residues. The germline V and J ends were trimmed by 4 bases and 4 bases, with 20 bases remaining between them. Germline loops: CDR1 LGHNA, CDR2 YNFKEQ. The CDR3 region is CASSLNRYRDHYNEQFF. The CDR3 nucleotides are TGTGCCAGCAGCCTAAACAGATACCGGGACCATTACAATGAGCAGTTCTTC.

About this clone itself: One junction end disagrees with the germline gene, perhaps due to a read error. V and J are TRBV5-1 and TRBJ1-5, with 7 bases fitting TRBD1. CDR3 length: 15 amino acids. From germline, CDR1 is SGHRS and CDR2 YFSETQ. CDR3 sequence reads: CASSLTTGIDQPQHF. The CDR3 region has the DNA TGTGCCAGCAGCCTGACGACAGGGATCGATCAGCCCCAGCATTTT.

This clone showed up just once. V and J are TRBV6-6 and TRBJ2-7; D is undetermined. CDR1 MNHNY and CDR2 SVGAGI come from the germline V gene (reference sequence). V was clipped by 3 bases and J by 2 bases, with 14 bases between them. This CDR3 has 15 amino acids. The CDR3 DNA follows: TGTGCCAGCAGTTATCTAGGGCTACCGGCCTACGAGCAGTACTTC. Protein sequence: CASSYLGLPAYEQYF.

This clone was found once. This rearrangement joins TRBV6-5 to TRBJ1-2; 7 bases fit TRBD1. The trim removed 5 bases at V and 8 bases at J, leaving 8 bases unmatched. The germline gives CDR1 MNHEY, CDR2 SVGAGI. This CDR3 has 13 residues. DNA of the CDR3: TGTGCCAGCAGTCCCCACAGGGGTGGAGGCTACACCTTC. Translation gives CASSPHRGGGYTF.